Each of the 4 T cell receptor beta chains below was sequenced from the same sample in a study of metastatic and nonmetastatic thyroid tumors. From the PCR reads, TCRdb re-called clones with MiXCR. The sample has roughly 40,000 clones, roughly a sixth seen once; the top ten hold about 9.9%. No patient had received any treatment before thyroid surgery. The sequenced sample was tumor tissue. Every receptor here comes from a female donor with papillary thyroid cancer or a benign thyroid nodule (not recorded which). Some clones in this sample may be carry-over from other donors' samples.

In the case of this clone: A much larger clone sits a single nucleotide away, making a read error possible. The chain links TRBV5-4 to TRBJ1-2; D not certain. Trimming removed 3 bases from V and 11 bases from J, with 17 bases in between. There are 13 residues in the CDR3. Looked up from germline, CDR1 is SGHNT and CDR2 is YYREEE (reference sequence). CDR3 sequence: CASSSSGGAIYTF. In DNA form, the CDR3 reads TGTGCCAGCAGCTCCTCCGGAGGCGCGATATACACCTTC.

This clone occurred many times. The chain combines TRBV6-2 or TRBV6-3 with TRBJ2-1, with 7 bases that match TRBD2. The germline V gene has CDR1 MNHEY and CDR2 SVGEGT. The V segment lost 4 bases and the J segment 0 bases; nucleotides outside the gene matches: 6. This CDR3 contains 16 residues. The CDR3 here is CASSSLAASSYNEQFF. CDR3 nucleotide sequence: TGTGCCAGCAGTTCCCTAGCGGCTAGCTCCTACAATGAGCAGTTCTTC.

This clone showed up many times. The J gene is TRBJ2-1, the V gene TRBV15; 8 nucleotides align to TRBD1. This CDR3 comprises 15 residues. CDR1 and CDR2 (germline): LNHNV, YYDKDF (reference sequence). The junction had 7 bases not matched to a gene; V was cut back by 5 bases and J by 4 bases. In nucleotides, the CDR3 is TGTGCCACCAGCGATTGGGACAGGATATACAATGAGCAGTTCTTC. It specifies CATSDWDRIYNEQFF.

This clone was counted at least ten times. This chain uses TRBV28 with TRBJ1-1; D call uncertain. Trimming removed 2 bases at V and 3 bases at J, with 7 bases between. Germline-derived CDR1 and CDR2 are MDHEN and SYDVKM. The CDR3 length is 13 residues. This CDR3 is CASSLDTYTEAFF. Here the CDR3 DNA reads TGTGCCAGCAGTTTAGACACCTACACTGAAGCTTTCTTT.